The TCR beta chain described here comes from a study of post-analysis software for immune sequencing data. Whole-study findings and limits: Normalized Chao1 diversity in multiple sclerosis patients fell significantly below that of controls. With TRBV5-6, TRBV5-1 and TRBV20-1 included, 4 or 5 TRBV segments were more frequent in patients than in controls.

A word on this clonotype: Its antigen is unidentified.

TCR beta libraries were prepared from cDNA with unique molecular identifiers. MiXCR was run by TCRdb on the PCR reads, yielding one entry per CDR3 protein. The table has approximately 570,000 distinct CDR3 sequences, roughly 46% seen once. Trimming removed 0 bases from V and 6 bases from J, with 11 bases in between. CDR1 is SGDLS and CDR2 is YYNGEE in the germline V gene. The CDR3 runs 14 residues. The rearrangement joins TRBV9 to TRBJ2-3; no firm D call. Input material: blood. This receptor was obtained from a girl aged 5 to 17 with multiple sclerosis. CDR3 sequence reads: CASSVGQHADTQYF. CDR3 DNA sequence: TGTGCCAGCAGCGTAGGTCAGCACGCCGATACGCAGTATTTT.